This passage covers 22 T cell receptor beta chains from one sample sequenced in a study of regulatory T cells in long-lasting Graves disease. Time point denoted: persistent/refractory GD, antithyroid drugs over 5 years with positive TRAb. After RNA was extracted from PBMCs, the TCR library was made from it. Building the TCR beta libraries relied on iRepertoire HTBI primers, and CDR3 regions underwent Arm-PCR. TCRdb passed the multiplex PCR reads through MiXCR, listing each CDR3 protein once. The sample carries approximately 400,000 distinct CDR3 sequences, roughly 20% recorded once. The source material was peripheral blood mononuclear cells (PBMCs), sampled when the disease was refractory, from a patient treated with antithyroid drugs. The receptor source for this set is a female donor with Graves disease.

This clonotype turned up a few times. The J gene is TRBJ2-2, the V gene TRBV3-1; 7 bases match TRBD2. Germline lookup yields CDR1 LGHDT and CDR2 YNNKEL (reference sequence). There are 18 residues in the CDR3. Losses at the gene ends were 4 bases for V and 0 bases for J; bases not matched to a gene: 11. Here the CDR3 DNA reads TGTGCCAGCAGCCCACATCCAGCGGGATCTGCGAACACCGGGGAGCTGTTTTTT. Residues: CASSPHPAGSANTGELFF.

This clonotype showed up many times. The chain uses TRBV28 and TRBJ2-2; TRBD2 matches at 15 bases. Germline V gene data show CDR1 as MDHEN and CDR2 as SYDVKM. This CDR3 has 20 residues. J gave up 2 bases and V 7 bases, and 14 bases lay outside the gene matches. The CDR3 here is CASNSGTSGRTGTNTGELFF. The CDR3 DNA is TGTGCCAGCAACTCTGGGACTAGCGGGAGGACTGGGACCAACACCGGGGAGCTGTTTTTT.

The chain carries TRBV10-2 and TRBJ1-2, with a tentative D call TRBD1 (5 bases). With 2 bases removed from V and 6 bases from J, the gap between germline ends came to 19 bases. Germline V gene lookup returns CDR1 WSHSY and CDR2 SAAADI. The CDR3 runs to 16 residues. The CDR3 nucleotides read TGCGCCAGCAGTGAGACCCTTGGTGTAGGGGCGGATGGCTACACCTTC. Its protein product is CASSETLGVGADGYTF.

Many counts were recorded for this clonotype. J is TRBJ2-5 and V is TRBV6-1, with D perhaps assigned TRBD1 or TRBD2 (5 bases each). The CDR3 has 14 amino acids. Germline CDR1 and CDR2: MNHNS and SASEGT. V lost 8 bases, J lost 5 bases, and 18 bases lay in between. CDR3 residues: CASSTGDPQETQYF. The CDR3 coding sequence is TGTGCCAGCTCAACCGGGGACCCCCAGGAGACCCAGTACTTC.

The J gene is TRBJ1-6, the V gene TRBV18; 7 bases are shared with TRBD1. CDR3 length equals 15 residues. V lost 4 bases, J lost 5 bases, and 5 bases stayed unmatched. From germline, CDR1 is KGHSH and CDR2 LQKENI. The CDR3 region has the DNA TGTGCCAGCTCACACGGGACAGAAGATAATTCACCCCTCCACTTT. Translating it yields CASSHGTEDNSPLHF.

The table lists this clonotype with many counts. This sequence joins TRBV28 and TRBJ2-7; 8 nucleotides line up with TRBD1. Germline values: CDR1 MDHEN, CDR2 SYDVKM. Trimming took 3 bases from V and 3 from J; bases not matched to a gene: 4. This CDR3 region has 14 residues. CDR3 coding DNA: TGTGCCAGCAGTTTGGACAGGGCCGACTACGAGCAGTACTTC. This codes for CASSLDRADYEQYF.

This clonotype has just one count. The chain has TRBV7-8 and TRBJ2-3, with D possibly matching TRBD1 (6 bases). V was pared by 6 bases and J by 4 bases, with 14 bases between. CDR3 size: 14 residues. Germline V lookup: CDR1 SGHVS, CDR2 FQNEAQ. The CDR3, as DNA: TGTGCCAGCAGACGGACAGAAAGGGCAGATACGCAGTATTTT. Protein: CASRRTERADTQYF.

This clonotype occurred many times. This chain connects TRBV20-1 to TRBJ1-2, with D hard to call. Trimming took 3 bases from V and 7 from J, leaving 12 bases between them. This CDR3 has 12 residues. Germline lookup yields CDR1 DFQATT and CDR2 SNEGSKA (reference sequence). The CDR3 reads CSARDTPGGYTF. DNA of the CDR3: TGCAGTGCTAGGGATACCCCAGGTGGCTACACCTTC.

This clonotype was recorded many times. CDR3 region: CAWGLTGTGELFF. The CDR3 nucleotides are TGTGCCTGGGGACTCACAGGTACCGGGGAGCTGTTTTTT. This rearrangement joins TRBV30 to TRBJ2-2, with D perhaps matching TRBD1 or TRBD2 (5 bases each). CDR3 length: 13 amino acids. CDR1 and CDR2 (germline): GTSNPN, SVGIG (reference sequence). V dropped 5 bases and J dropped 5 bases, with 12 bases sitting between them.

This clonotype showed up many times. The chain links TRBV11-2 to TRBJ1-4; no reliable D call. This CDR3 contains 12 residues. V lost 1 base, J lost 8 bases, and 5 bases lay in between. Germline-derived CDR1 and CDR2 are SGHAT and FQNNGV. CDR3 sequence reads: CASSLVGEKLFF. The DNA for the CDR3 is TGTGCCAGCAGCTTAGTTGGCGAAAAACTGTTTTTT.

Of note for this clonotype: In this CDR3 the conserved last residue, phenylalanine or tryptophan, is missing, so a read error is likely. The chain uses TRBV6-5 and TRBJ1-4, with 7 positions matching TRBD1. With V trimmed by 0 bases and J by 2 bases, 0 bases remained unmatched. Per germline, CDR1 MNHEY and CDR2 SVGAGI. This CDR3 spans 15 amino acids. CDR3 DNA: TGTGCCAGCAGTTACTCCAGGGGGACTAATGAAAAACTGTTTCTT. Its protein is CASSYSRGTNEKLFL.

This clonotype appeared many times. The rearrangement joins TRBV6-1 to TRBJ2-5; 7 bases align to TRBD1. V lost 6 bases, J lost 1 base, and 5 bases stayed unmatched. CDR1 and CDR2 (germline): MNHNS, SASEGT. The CDR3 loop spans 14 amino acids. DNA of the CDR3: TGTGCCAGCAGCGACAGGGTCTTCCAAGAGACCCAGTACTTC. This encodes CASSDRVFQETQYF.

The V and J genes are TRBV5-1 and TRBJ2-2, with D unresolved. Looked up from germline, CDR1 is SGHRS and CDR2 is YFSETQ. Between the trimmed V and J ends, which lost 2 bases and 3 bases, there was a span of 8 bases. The CDR3 runs 14 residues. As DNA, the CDR3 is TGCGCCAGCAGCTTCGGCTCCTACACCGGGGAGCTGTTTTTT. Translation gives CASSFGSYTGELFF.

This clonotype has ten or more counts. CDR3 loop: CASSLDGQGNSPLHF. For the CDR3, the DNA is TGTGCCAGCAGTCTCGACGGACAGGGAAATTCACCCCTCCACTTT. This rearrangement joins TRBV5-8 to TRBJ1-6; TRBD1 matches 8 bases. The V gene's germline CDR1 is SGHTS and CDR2 YDEGEE. CDR3 size: 15 residues. V lost 5 bases and J lost 7; bases outside the gene matches: 8.

On this clonotype: A junction boundary mismatches the germline segment, possibly from a read error. This rearrangement joins TRBV6-1 to TRBJ1-2; D is unresolved. The CDR3 length is 14 residues. Germline CDR1 and CDR2: MNHNS and SASEGT. The CDR3 nucleotides read TGTGCCAGCAGGCAGCTCCAGGTTTCCTATGGCTACATCTTC. Its translation: CASRQLQVSYGYIF.

This clonotype was counted ten times or more. This chain joins TRBV12-3 or TRBV12-4 and TRBJ2-7, with TRBD2 as a possible D gene (6 bases). This CDR3 is 15 amino acids long. Between the trimmed V and J ends, which lost 5 bases and 4 bases, there was a span of 18 bases. This CDR3 is CASSKGRGLGYEQYF. CDR3 in DNA: TGTGCCAGCAGTAAAGGCCGGGGACTGGGTTACGAGCAGTACTTC.

The chain links TRBV30 to TRBJ2-2; maybe TRBD1 (6 bases). This CDR3 contains 13 residues. V lost 0 bases, J lost 6 bases, and 8 bases lay in between. Germline V gene sequence: CDR1 GTSNPN, CDR2 SVGIG (reference sequence). CDR3 DNA: TGTGCCTGGAGTGTAGGGGGATCCGGGGAGCTGTTTTTT. Its protein is CAWSVGGSGELFF.

This chain links TRBV4-1 with TRBJ2-7, with 9 nucleotides matching TRBD2. The CDR3 is made up of 13 amino acids. The V segment lost 5 bases and the J segment 5 bases; nucleotides outside the gene matches: 4. CDR1 is MGHRA, CDR2 YSYEKL, per germline. The CDR3 loop is CASSWREGDEQYF. The CDR3 DNA reads as TGCGCCAGCAGCTGGCGGGAGGGCGACGAGCAGTACTTC.

V gene TRBV7-2 combines with J gene TRBJ2-7, with D possibly TRBD1 on 5 matching bases. This CDR3 has 14 amino acids. In germline, CDR1 is SGHTA, CDR2 FQGNSA. Trimming left V 5 bases short and J 2 bases short, with 13 bases between. The CDR3 loop reads CASSQALGAYEQYF. CDR3 coding DNA: TGTGCCAGCAGCCAAGCCTTAGGGGCCTACGAGCAGTACTTC.

This clonotype was detected many times. The V gene is TRBV20-1, the J gene TRBJ2-7, with TRBD2 identical over 7 bases. The J segment lost 4 bases and the V segment lost 0 bases, leaving 12 bases of the junction unmatched. CDR3 length: 16 amino acids. The V gene's germline CDR1 is DFQATT and CDR2 SNEGSKA (reference sequence). This chain's CDR3 is CSARDPAGLGSYEQYF. As DNA, the CDR3 is TGCAGTGCTAGAGATCCGGCCGGACTAGGATCTTACGAGCAGTACTTC.

The chain has TRBV5-1 and TRBJ2-7; a possible D gene is TRBD1 (6 bases). The V and J ends lost 5 bases and 2 bases respectively, with 17 bases between them. Germline CDR1 and CDR2: SGHRS and YFSETQ. The CDR3 covers 15 residues. For the CDR3, the DNA is TGCGCCAGCAGAACAACCCCAGGGGCCCCCTACGAGCAGTACTTC. Translation: CASRTTPGAPYEQYF.

The rearrangement joins TRBV20-1 to TRBJ1-2, with a possible D match to TRBD1 (5 bases). The germline V gene encodes CDR1 DFQATT and CDR2 SNEGSKA (reference sequence). The length of the CDR3 is 16 residues. Trimming removed 2 bases at V and 0 bases at J, with 16 bases between. The CDR3 sequence is CSARTEWGGANYGYTF. DNA for the CDR3: TGCAGTGCTAGAACGGAGTGGGGGGGAGCTAACTATGGCTACACCTTC.